This T cell receptor (beta chain) originates from a study of graft-versus-host responses after intestinal transplantation. Turning to the study itself: Those transplanted obtained multivisceral, liver-intestinal, or isolated intestinal grafts. General study points: Peak circulating GvH clone levels were associated with early post-transplant HvG declines. Allograft graft-versus-host to host-versus-graft clonal ratios ran high in patients with graft-donor T cell macrochimerism.

Libraries were prepared by immunoSEQ multiplex PCR; TCRdb keeps only in-frame clonotypes and omits some of them. The table includes about 69,000 clones, over 85% detected once. Each post-transplant marrow sample came from the posterior iliac crest or another site. As to this clone: Its antigen is still unknown.

V lost 3 bases, J lost 2 bases, and 15 bases lay in between. CDR1 SGHVS and CDR2 FNYEAQ come from the germline V gene. This CDR3 comprises 16 residues. The chain uses TRBV7-6 and TRBJ2-3; D is undetermined. The sequences come from bone marrow, collected almost 750 days after intestinal transplantation. The TCR originated in a human patient who received an intestinal transplant, so some T cells may come from the graft donor. The CDR3 DNA is TGTGCCAGCAGCTTCTTCGGCAGGCCTACCACAGATACGCAGTATTTT. Protein sequence: CASSFFGRPTTDTQYF.